A single sample gave rise to the 5 T cell receptor beta chains below, sequenced in a study of blood T cell repertoires in COVID-19. Assay: immunoSEQ multiplex PCR; the TCRdb copy retains only in-frame clones and omits some. The sample consists of 120,000 or so clones, around 82% of them appearing once. Specimen: peripheral blood. These receptors were obtained from a man aged 25-40 years with COVID-19, enrolled during active disease.

The V gene is TRBV18, the J gene TRBJ2-1; 12 positions match TRBD2. Germline V gives CDR1 KGHSH, CDR2 LQKENI. The junction had 6 bases not matched to a gene; V was cut back by 3 bases and J by 6 bases. The CDR3 covers 16 residues. The CDR3 spells CASSPPGTSGLNEQFF. The CDR3 region has the DNA TGTGCCAGCTCACCGCCTGGGACTAGCGGGCTCAATGAGCAGTTCTTC.

The rearrangement joins TRBV4-3 to TRBJ2-2; possibly TRBD2 for D (5 bases). The CDR3 runs to 14 residues. Germline CDR1 reads LGHNA; CDR2 reads YSLEER. Trimming pared 2 bases from V and 5 bases from J, leaving 9 bases between. This CDR3 is CASSQTGVTGELFF. In DNA, the CDR3 is TGCGCCAGCAGCCAAACCGGGGTTACCGGGGAGCTGTTTTTT.

The rearrangement links TRBV10-2 to TRBJ1-1; possible D gene TRBD1, 6 bases. Trimming took 3 bases from V and 2 from J, leaving 10 bases between them. Looked up from germline, CDR1 is WSHSY and CDR2 is SAAADI. There are 14 residues in the CDR3. CDR3 amino acids: CASSEGGGNTEAFF. CDR3 in DNA: TGCGCCAGCAGTGAAGGGGGGGGTAACACTGAAGCTTTCTTT.

The chain uses TRBV5-1 and TRBJ2-3, with 10 bases lining up with TRBD2. The germline V gene encodes CDR1 SGHRS and CDR2 YFSETQ. CDR3 length: 15 residues. J lost 0 bases, V lost 5 bases, and 3 bases had no gene match. The DNA for the CDR3 is TGCGCCAGCAGATGGACTAGCGGAAGCACAGATACGCAGTATTTT. It yields the protein CASRWTSGSTDTQYF.

The V and J genes are TRBV6-6 and TRBJ1-5; 9 bases line up with TRBD1. The germline V gene has CDR1 MNHNY and CDR2 SVGAGI (reference sequence). There are 18 residues in the CDR3. V lost 5 bases, J lost 4 bases, and 15 bases stayed unmatched. The CDR3 DNA is TGTGCCAGCAGTCCCCTTTCGACCGGGACAGGGACGAATCAGCCCCAGCATTTT. Its protein is CASSPLSTGTGTNQPQHF.